This T cell receptor (beta chain) stems from a study of beta chain features in type 1 diabetes. This CDR3 contains 12 residues. V shed 3 bases and J shed 10 bases, with 15 bases lying between them. Germline loops: CDR1 GTSNPN, CDR2 SVGIG (reference sequence). As every portion of the isolated RNA was reverse transcribed, the sequencing read expressed TCRB transcripts. Regulatory, naive and central memory T cell samples averaged approximately 3.4 million reads. Repertoires were generated with immunoSEQ multiplex PCR, while TCRdb's copy carries only in-frame clones and drops some. The sample consists of around 430,000 clones, over 25% of them appearing once. Based on CD45RO/CCR7/CD25/CD127/CD95/CD27, CD4+ regulatory, stem cell-like memory, naive and central memory cells were sorted. Of note for this clone: Its specificity is not known.

Notes on the study in general: Because the template was cDNA, high-expressing cells might be over-represented. Patients' naive, central memory and Treg TCRB repertoires seemed closer to one another than those of healthy donors.

This clonotype originated in a man between 18 and 35 years old in good health. The chain combines TRBV30 with TRBJ1-2, with D possibly matching TRBD1 (6 bases). Sequenced sample: naive CD4+ T cells from blood. Here the CDR3 reads CAWSEYREDYTF. CDR3 nucleotides: TGTGCCTGGAGCGAGTACAGGGAAGACTACACCTTC.